This T cell receptor (beta chain) was recovered during a study of molecular identifiers for immune sequencing clone quantification. TCRdb called the PCR reads again in MiXCR, with one record for every CDR3 protein. This table has hundreds of thousands of distinct CDR3 sequences, 25% appearing once. From germline, CDR1 is LGHNA and CDR2 YSLEER. V lost 4 bases to trimming and J lost 4 bases; unmatched junction nucleotides: 7. This CDR3 has 15 amino acids. This chain links TRBV4-3 with TRBJ1-1; 9 bases align to TRBD1. This TCR derives from a human donor in good health. Some libraries in this study had Jurkat cell RNA spiked in. Sequenced sample: naive CD8+ T cells from blood, with Jurkat cell RNA spiked in. Noted subset: FACS-sorted CD8+CD4-CCR7+CD45RA+ naive T cells. DNA for the CDR3: TGCGCCAGCAGCCGCGAGGGACAGGGAATCACTGAAGCTTTCTTT. It encodes CASSREGQGITEAFF.